These 32 T cell receptor beta chains were all obtained from the same sample, sequenced in a study of blood T cell repertoires in COVID-19. Data came from immunoSEQ multiplex PCR; TCRdb stores just in-frame clones and leaves some out. The table shows around 300,000 clones, with roughly 85% occurring only once. Material for sequencing was peripheral blood. These receptors were collected from a human donor in a cohort sampled during active COVID-19.

This clone was seen a handful of times. The J gene is TRBJ1-6, the V gene TRBV5-6; 9 nucleotides line up with TRBD1. V lost 4 bases to trimming and J lost 13 bases; unmatched junction nucleotides: 9. Germline CDR1 is SGHDT and CDR2 is YYEEEE. This CDR3 spans 14 amino acids. CDR3 sequence (DNA): TGTGCCAGCAGCCGATCCGGGACAGGGTTGCCCCTCCACTTT. The encoded protein is CASSRSGTGLPLHF. Based on the CDR3 plus reference TRBV5-6 and TRBJ1-6, the full variable domain is DAGVTQSPTHLIKTRGQQVTLRCSPKSGHDTVSWYQQALGQGPQFIFQYYEEEERQRGNFPDRFSGHQFPNYSSELNVNALLLGDSALYLCASSRSGTGLPLHFGNGTRLTVT.

For the CDR3, the DNA is TGTGCCAGCAGTCAGGGGAATGGCAATCAGCCCCAGCATTTT. Residues: CASSQGNGNQPQHF. The chain has TRBV27 and TRBJ1-5, with a possible D match to TRBD1 (6 bases). V was clipped by 5 bases and J by 2 bases, with 10 bases between them. Germline CDR1 reads MNHEY; CDR2 reads SMNVEV (reference sequence). This CDR3 region has 14 residues.

This rearrangement joins TRBV9 to TRBJ1-6; no clear D. The CDR3 loop spans 14 amino acids. CDR1 SGDLS and CDR2 YYNGEE come from the germline V gene. Deletions cut 1 base from V and 10 bases from J, with 12 bases between. DNA of the CDR3: TGTGCCAGCAGCGTATCTCCTGGAGGATCACCCCTCCACTTT. Protein sequence: CASSVSPGGSPLHF.

This sequence joins TRBV19 and TRBJ2-1, with 10 bases matching TRBD1. CDR3 size: 19 residues. CDR1 and CDR2 (germline): LNHDA, SQIVND (reference sequence). Unmatched junction bases numbered 11, after V lost 3 bases and J lost 0 bases. The chain's CDR3 is CASSIRGTGAISSYNEQFF. The CDR3, as DNA: TGTGCCAGTAGTATTCGTGGGACAGGGGCGATAAGCTCCTACAATGAGCAGTTCTTC.

This clone showed up many times. The V call is TRBV5-1, the J call TRBJ1-2; D unresolved. The CDR3 is made up of 12 amino acids. Germline V gives CDR1 SGHRS, CDR2 YFSETQ. Trimming pared 7 bases from V and 4 bases from J, leaving 11 bases between. The CDR3 reads CASSSVPYGYTF. Here the CDR3 DNA reads TGCGCCAGCTCCAGCGTCCCCTATGGCTACACCTTC.

V usage is TRBV7-2 and J usage is TRBJ2-2, with D perhaps TRBD2 (6 bases). Germline V gene lookup returns CDR1 SGHTA and CDR2 FQGNSA. V lost 3 bases and J lost 3, with 11 bases in between. This CDR3 is 15 amino acids long. The DNA for the CDR3 is TGTGCCAGCAGCTTCTTCCAGCGGGACACCGGGGAGCTGTTTTTT. This translates into CASSFFQRDTGELFF.

The rearrangement joins TRBV29-1 to TRBJ2-7; 8 bases fit TRBD1. CDR1 SQVTM and CDR2 ANQGSEA come from the germline V gene. This CDR3 is 14 amino acids long. Trimming at V came to 7 bases and at J to 4 bases, leaving 12 bases not matched to a gene. Here the CDR3 DNA reads TGCAGCGCCCAGGGACAGGTCTACGGGTACGAGCAGTACTTC. Translating gives CSAQGQVYGYEQYF.

This chain joins TRBV18 and TRBJ2-7; 12 bases fit TRBD2. The J segment lost 6 bases and the V segment lost 0 bases, leaving 3 bases of the junction unmatched. The CDR3 has 15 residues. CDR1 is KGHSH, CDR2 LQKENI, per germline. CDR3 in DNA: TGTGCCAGCTCACCACCGACTAGCGGGGGCGGCGAGCAGTACTTC. This encodes CASSPPTSGGGEQYF.

The chain recombines TRBV14 with TRBJ2-7; 9 positions match TRBD2. CDR1 and CDR2 from the germline V gene are SGHDN and FVKESK. V lost 4 bases and J lost 3; bases outside the gene matches: 4. This CDR3 spans 14 amino acids. CDR3 in amino acids: CASSRVAGDYEQYF. CDR3 in DNA: TGTGCCAGCAGCCGGGTAGCGGGGGACTACGAGCAGTACTTC.

The chain employs TRBV7-2 and TRBJ2-7, with a weak D call TRBD1 (5 bases). The V gene's germline CDR1 is SGHTA and CDR2 FQGNSA. The CDR3 consists of 13 residues. Trimming took off 0 bases at V and 2 bases at J, with 5 bases between the two ends. The CDR3 DNA reads as TGTGCCAGCAGCTTAGCAGGGGCCTACGAGCAGTACTTC. Encoded protein: CASSLAGAYEQYF. Based on the CDR3 plus reference TRBV7-2 and TRBJ2-7, the full variable domain is GAGVSQSPSNKVTEKGKDVELRCDPISGHTALYWYRQSLGQGLEFLIYFQGNSAPDKSGLPSDRFSAERTGGSVSTLTIQRTQQEDSAVYLCASSLAGAYEQYFGPGTRLTVT.

V gene TRBV18 combines with J gene TRBJ2-1, with D hard to call. The V end lost 6 bases, the J end lost 0 bases, and 12 bases lay between the germline ends. The CDR3 covers 15 residues. CDR1 KGHSH and CDR2 LQKENI come from the germline V gene. The DNA of the CDR3 is TGTGCCAGCTCCGGAGCTTTAAGCTCCTACAATGAGCAGTTCTTC. Translated: CASSGALSSYNEQFF.

This chain uses TRBV24-1 with TRBJ1-4, with D perhaps TRBD1 (6 bases). This CDR3 contains 14 residues. Germline values: CDR1 KGHDR, CDR2 SFDVKD. The V end lost 6 bases, the J end lost 8 bases, and 15 bases lay between the germline ends. CDR3 sequence (DNA): TGTGCCACCAGTTCCACAGGGAAAGGCGAAAAACTGTTTTTT. It encodes CATSSTGKGEKLFF.

V usage is TRBV7-3 and J usage is TRBJ2-7, with 9 positions matching TRBD2. The CDR3 runs to 15 residues. The trim removed 3 bases at V and 0 bases at J, leaving 3 bases unmatched. Germline loops: CDR1 SGHTA, CDR2 FQGTGA. The DNA of the CDR3 is TGTGCCAGCAGCTTCCTAGCGGGGAGCTCCTACGAGCAGTACTTC. Amino acid sequence: CASSFLAGSSYEQYF.

The chain is built from TRBV19 and TRBJ1-1; TRBD1 might be the D (6 bases). Trimming removed 4 bases from V and 4 bases from J, with 13 bases in between. The germline V gene encodes CDR1 LNHDA and CDR2 SQIVND (reference sequence). The length of the CDR3 is 14 residues. CDR3 sequence (DNA): TGTGCCAGTAGTACTCACAGGGACCGCACTGAAGCTTTCTTT. It codes for CASSTHRDRTEAFF.

The chain joins TRBV24-1 to TRBJ2-2; the match to TRBD1 covers 7 bases. The CDR3 sequence is 14 residues long. Unmatched junction bases numbered 5, after V lost 7 bases and J lost 4 bases. Looked up from germline, CDR1 is KGHDR and CDR2 is SFDVKD. The CDR3 loop is CATSLQGTTGELFF. CDR3 sequence (DNA): TGTGCCACCAGCCTACAGGGGACCACCGGGGAGCTGTTTTTT.

J is TRBJ2-2 and V is TRBV9; maybe TRBD2 (7 bases). V was pared by 3 bases and J by 5 bases, with 17 bases between. The length of the CDR3 is 16 residues. Germline lookup yields CDR1 SGDLS and CDR2 YYNGEE. CDR3 in DNA: TGTGCCAGCAGCGCCCCCCGGGGGGCGGGGACCGGGGAGCTGTTTTTT. Encoded protein: CASSAPRGAGTGELFF.

The V gene is TRBV27, the J gene TRBJ1-1; 11 nucleotides line up with TRBD1. Germline loops: CDR1 MNHEY, CDR2 SMNVEV (reference sequence). V dropped 3 bases and J dropped 11; count of bases not matched to a gene: 11. This CDR3 is built from 15 residues. Here the CDR3 reads CASSFRIGQGAYAFF. The CDR3 region has the DNA TGTGCCAGCAGTTTTCGAATTGGACAGGGGGCTTATGCTTTCTTT.

J is TRBJ1-5 and V is TRBV5-6; TRBD1 is a possible D gene (5 bases). Germline CDR1 SGHDT, CDR2 YYEEEE. The V end was cut by 0 bases, the J end by 2 bases, with 9 bases between. This CDR3 spans 15 amino acids. The chain's CDR3 is CASSLGGTGNQPQHF. Here the CDR3 DNA reads TGTGCCAGCAGCTTGGGCGGGACGGGCAATCAGCCCCAGCATTTT.

The V and J genes are TRBV6-5 and TRBJ1-1; D is unresolved. Germline V gives CDR1 MNHEY, CDR2 SVGAGI. Trimming left V 0 bases short and J 6 bases short, with 8 bases between. The CDR3 is 13 amino acids. CDR3 sequence (DNA): TGTGCCAGCAGTTACTCCCAGATCGCTGAAGCTTTCTTT. Its protein is CASSYSQIAEAFF.

The V call is TRBV25-1, the J call TRBJ1-3, with a possible D match to TRBD1 (5 bases). This CDR3 has 15 residues. Per the germline V gene, CDR1 is MGHDK and CDR2 is SYGVNS. The germline V and J ends were trimmed by 2 bases and 2 bases, with 10 bases remaining between them. CDR3 in amino acids: CASSELGRAGNTIYF. For the CDR3, the DNA is TGTGCCAGCAGTGAACTAGGCAGGGCTGGAAACACCATATATTTT. The entire variable domain, with the rest obtained from reference TRBV25-1 and TRBJ1-3, is as follows: EADIYQTPRYLVIGTGKKITLECSQTMGHDKMYWYQQDPGMELHLIHYSYGVNSTEKGDLSSESTVSRIRTEHFPLTLESARPSHTSQYLCASSELGRAGNTIYFGEGSWLTVV.

The rearrangement joins TRBV5-1 to TRBJ2-3; D uncertain. Germline CDR1 SGHRS, CDR2 YFSETQ. CDR3 length: 14 amino acids. With 4 bases removed from V and 0 bases from J, the gap between germline ends came to 9 bases. The CDR3 spells CASSTSESTDTQYF. The CDR3 region has the DNA TGCGCCAGCAGCACGAGTGAAAGCACAGATACGCAGTATTTT.

The count of this clone is one. This rearrangement joins TRBV6-5 to TRBJ1-1; D uncertain. Germline V gives CDR1 MNHEY, CDR2 SVGAGI. With 7 bases removed from V and 0 bases from J, the gap between germline ends came to 12 bases. CDR3 length: 14 amino acids. CDR3 DNA: TGTGCCAGCACCCAGTCCCCTTTGAACACTGAAGCTTTCTTT. Amino acid sequence: CASTQSPLNTEAFF.

V is TRBV27 and J is TRBJ2-7; 10 bases are a match to TRBD1. The CDR3 has 15 amino acids. Looked up from germline, CDR1 is MNHEY and CDR2 is SMNVEV (reference sequence). The V segment lost 1 base and the J segment 6 bases; nucleotides outside the gene matches: 6. This CDR3 reads CASSLWGTGELEQYF. CDR3 DNA sequence: TGTGCCAGCAGTTTATGGGGGACAGGGGAACTCGAGCAGTACTTC.

V usage is TRBV14 and J usage is TRBJ2-2; the D is unclear. The V end lost 1 base, the J end lost 6 bases, and 3 bases lay between the germline ends. CDR1 SGHDN and CDR2 FVKESK come from the germline V gene. The CDR3 runs 12 residues. The DNA for the CDR3 is TGTGCCAGCAGCCAAGTCTCCGGGGAGCTGTTTTTT. Its protein product is CASSQVSGELFF.

This clone was detected once. The chain couples TRBV27 to TRBJ2-7, with D perhaps TRBD1 (6 bases). Germline V gene lookup returns CDR1 MNHEY and CDR2 SMNVEV (reference sequence). Trimming stripped 5 bases from V and 3 bases from J, with 20 bases between. The CDR3 contains 16 residues. The CDR3 protein is CASSPSRGMFFYEQYF. The CDR3 nucleotides read TGTGCCAGCAGTCCGTCGAGGGGGATGTTCTTCTACGAGCAGTACTTC.

The gene calls are TRBV30 and TRBJ1-3, with 9 bases aligning to TRBD1. This CDR3 comprises 20 residues. Germline V gene lookup returns CDR1 GTSNPN and CDR2 SVGIG (reference sequence). In DNA, the CDR3 is TGTGCACAACTACGGGGACAGGGACTTTATTCCTCCTCCTCTGGAAACACCATATATTTT. Translated, it gives CAQLRGQGLYSSSSGNTIYF.

The V gene is TRBV6-6, the J gene TRBJ2-7; 7 nucleotides align to TRBD2. Germline CDR1 MNHNY, CDR2 SVGAGI (reference sequence). This CDR3 is 14 amino acids long. The trim removed 2 bases at V and 1 base at J, leaving 2 bases unmatched. CDR3 bases: TGTGCCAGCAGTTACGGGGGGGAGTCCTACGAGCAGTACTTC. The encoded protein is CASSYGGESYEQYF.

The chain carries TRBV27 and TRBJ1-1, with TRBD1 matching over 9 bases. V lost 8 bases to trimming and J lost 2 bases; unmatched junction nucleotides: 6. Germline V gene sequence: CDR1 MNHEY, CDR2 SMNVEV (reference sequence). This CDR3 has 14 amino acids. CDR3: CASGYRGQNTEAFF. The CDR3 DNA is TGTGCCAGCGGCTACAGGGGGCAAAACACTGAAGCTTTCTTT.

This clone was counted between two and nine times. The gene calls are TRBV12-5 and TRBJ1-2, with a possible D match to TRBD1 (5 bases). V was trimmed by 8 bases and J by 6 bases, leaving 19 bases between them. This CDR3 contains 14 residues. Germline V gene sequence: CDR1 LGHNT, CDR2 FRNRAP. CDR3 in DNA: TGTGCTAGTTGGAATGAACCAGGGTCGAATGGCTACACCTTC. Its protein is CASWNEPGSNGYTF.

The chain recombines TRBV13 with TRBJ1-1; D is possibly TRBD1 (5 bases). The CDR3 covers 15 residues. Trimming left V 4 bases short and J 2 bases short, with 14 bases between. Germline CDR1 is PRHDT and CDR2 is FYEKMQ (reference sequence). Here the CDR3 reads CASSSARAPNTEAFF. CDR3 nucleotide sequence: TGTGCCAGCAGCTCGGCCAGGGCCCCTAACACTGAAGCTTTCTTT.

The V gene is TRBV7-9, the J gene TRBJ1-2, with D possibly TRBD1 on 5 matching bases. V lost 1 base to trimming and J lost 6 bases, with 15 bases between them. There are 15 residues in the CDR3. Germline CDR1 reads SEHNR; CDR2 reads FQNEAQ (reference sequence). The CDR3 DNA is TGTGCCAGCAGCTTAGGGTTGGGGCAGTCGGATGGCTACACCTTC. It is translated as CASSLGLGQSDGYTF. The variable domain in full, completed from reference TRBV7-9 and TRBJ1-2, reads DTGVSQNPRHKITKRGQNVTFRCDPISEHNRLYWYRQTLGQGPEFLTYFQNEAQLEKSRLLSDRFSAERPKGSFSTLEIQRTEQGDSAMYLCASSLGLGQSDGYTFGSGTRLTVV.

The chain links TRBV5-1 to TRBJ2-3; no clear D gene. This CDR3 is 15 amino acids long. The germline CDR1 and CDR2 sequences are SGHRS and YFSETQ. V shed 0 bases and J shed 2 bases, with 10 bases lying between them. The CDR3 nucleotides are TGCGCCAGCAGCTTGGCGCAGAGGCCCACAGATACGCAGTATTTT. It specifies CASSLAQRPTDTQYF. Drawing the rest from reference TRBV5-1 and TRBJ2-3, the complete variable domain is KAGVTQTPRYLIKTRGQQVTLSCSPISGHRSVSWYQQTPGQGLQFLFEYFSETQRNKGNFPGRFSGRQFSNSRSEMNVSTLELGDSALYLCASSLAQRPTDTQYFGPGTRLTVL.